Listed below are T cell receptor beta chains from one sample, sequenced in a study of a mutant IDH1 vaccine in newly diagnosed glioma. Data came from immunoSEQ multiplex PCR; TCRdb stores just in-frame clones and leaves some out. The data show approximately 92,000 clones, with roughly 85% seen just once and roughly 7.1% held by the top ten. This specimen was PBMCs, taken from a glioma patient treated with radiotherapy, temozolomide or both. All receptors derive from a woman in her 50s with glioma. Each CDR3 is given with its conserved first and last residue. The order of the fields is CDR3 length, V gene, D gene, J gene, clone size, CDR3 DNA, CDR3 protein. D genes are given only for firm matches. Clone size is stated in some rows and not others, as once, few, many or a class when expanded.

length: 14; V: TRBV5-1; D: .; J: TRBJ2-1; size: .; DNA: TGCGCCAGCAGCTTGGGATTCGCCCGGAATGAGCAGTTCTTC; CDR3: CASSLGFARNEQFF
length: 14; V: TRBV5-4; D: TRBD1; J: TRBJ2-5; size: .; DNA: TGTGCCAGCAGCCCCCTGGGACAGCAAGAGACCCAGTACTTC; CDR3: CASSPLGQQETQYF
length: 16; V: TRBV5-6; D: .; J: TRBJ1-1; size: .; DNA: TGTGCCAGCAGCTTGGGAAGTGTTTGGCAGGGGAACGAAGCTTTCTTT; CDR3: CASSLGSVWQGNEAFF
length: 14; V: TRBV2; D: .; J: TRBJ2-1; size: .; DNA: TGTGCCAGCACCGGAGGGCGGTCTTACAATGAGCAGTTCTTC; CDR3: CASTGGRSYNEQFF
length: 19; V: TRBV9; D: TRBD1; J: TRBJ2-6; size: .; DNA: TGTGCCAGCAGCGTCCAATCCGGGACAGCAACCTCTGGGGCCAACGTCCTGACTTTC; CDR3: CASSVQSGTATSGANVLTF
length: 18; V: TRBV5-6; D: TRBD2; J: TRBJ2-3; size: .; DNA: TGTGCCAGCAGCTTTCATCGCGCGGAGCGGGGGTACACAGATACGCAGTATTTT; CDR3: CASSFHRAERGYTDTQYF
length: 13; V: TRBV9; D: .; J: TRBJ2-2; size: .; DNA: TGTGCCAGCAGCGTAGATATAGGACGGGAGCTGTTTTTT; CDR3: CASSVDIGRELFF
length: 11; V: TRBV2; D: TRBD1; J: TRBJ1-1; size: few; DNA: TGTGCCAGCCGTGGGACAGCTGAAGCTTTCTTT; CDR3: CASRGTAEAFF
length: 12; V: TRBV28; D: TRBD2; J: TRBJ2-1; size: .; DNA: TGTGCCAGCAGTTTACGGGGGGGGATAAAGTTCTTC; CDR3: CASSLRGGIKFF
length: 16; V: TRBV19; D: TRBD2; J: TRBJ2-2; size: .; DNA: TGTGCCAGTAGTGTCTCGGGACTAGCGGGGTCCGGGGAGCTGTTTTTT; CDR3: CASSVSGLAGSGELFF
length: 13; V: TRBV4-1; D: .; J: TRBJ1-5; size: few; DNA: TGCGCCAGCAGCCAAGTTGGCAATCAGCCCCAGCATTTT; CDR3: CASSQVGNQPQHF
length: 13; V: TRBV5-1; D: .; J: TRBJ1-5; size: few; DNA: TGCGCCAGCAGCTTGGCAGAGAATCAGCCCCAGCATTTT; CDR3: CASSLAENQPQHF
length: 14; V: TRBV19; D: .; J: TRBJ1-5; size: .; DNA: TGTGCCAGTAGTATAAGGCCGACCAATCAGCCCCAGCATTTT; CDR3: CASSIRPTNQPQHF
length: 14; V: TRBV27; D: .; J: TRBJ2-3; size: .; DNA: TGTGCCAGCAGTTTATCCTCCCGCACAGATACGCAGTATTTT; CDR3: CASSLSSRTDTQYF
length: 11; V: TRBV4-1; D: .; J: TRBJ2-7; size: .; DNA: TGCGCCAGCAGCCACGCTTACGAGCAGTACTTC; CDR3: CASSHAYEQYF
length: 13; V: TRBV5-1; D: TRBD1; J: TRBJ2-7; size: .; DNA: TGCGCCAGCAGACCAGACAGGGCCTACGAGCAGTACTTC; CDR3: CASRPDRAYEQYF
length: 13; V: TRBV11-2; D: .; J: TRBJ1-2; size: .; DNA: TGTGCCAGCAGCTCCTGGGCCCGCGGAAGCTACACCTTC; CDR3: CASSSWARGSYTF
length: 15; V: TRBV5-5; D: .; J: TRBJ1-5; size: .; DNA: TGTGCCAGCAGCTTGGAGGGGGTCCGTATGCAGCCCCAGCATTTT; CDR3: CASSLEGVRMQPQHF
length: 16; V: TRBV7-2; D: .; J: TRBJ1-1; size: .; DNA: TGTGCCAGCAGCTTAGCGTGGGGCCTCGGGAACACTGAAGCTTTCTTT; CDR3: CASSLAWGLGNTEAFF
length: 17; V: TRBV14; D: TRBD2; J: TRBJ2-5; size: .; DNA: TGTGCCAGCAGCCAAGAAGATACAGCGGGGTACCAAGAGACCCAGTACTTC; CDR3: CASSQEDTAGYQETQYF
length: 14; V: TRBV5-6; D: .; J: TRBJ1-2; size: .; DNA: TGTGCCAGCAGCTTGCCCAGGGGTGCGTATGGCTACACCTTC; CDR3: CASSLPRGAYGYTF
length: 15; V: TRBV18; D: .; J: TRBJ1-6; size: few; DNA: TGTGCCAGCTCACCGGGGGGGACCTCTAATTCACCCCTCCACTTT; CDR3: CASSPGGTSNSPLHF
length: 13; V: TRBV5-6; D: .; J: TRBJ1-5; size: .; DNA: TGTGCCAGCAGCTCAAGATTGGGTCAGCCCCAGCATTTT; CDR3: CASSSRLGQPQHF
length: 17; V: TRBV5-1; D: TRBD1; J: TRBJ2-1; size: .; DNA: TGCGCCAGCAGCCCAGGGACAGGGGTCAGCTCCTACAATGAGCAGTTCTTC; CDR3: CASSPGTGVSSYNEQFF
length: 13; V: TRBV11-3; D: .; J: TRBJ1-1; size: .; DNA: TGTGCCAGCAGCCAACAGGAGAACACTGAAGCTTTCTTT; CDR3: CASSQQENTEAFF
length: 12; V: TRBV4-1; D: .; J: TRBJ1-2; size: .; DNA: TGCGCCAGCAGCCACTTAGGGTATGGCTACACCTTC; CDR3: CASSHLGYGYTF
length: 13; V: TRBV25-1; D: .; J: TRBJ1-1; size: .; DNA: TGTGCCAGCAGCCGGGGGGGCTACACTGAAGCTTTCTTT; CDR3: CASSRGGYTEAFF
length: 14; V: TRBV18; D: .; J: TRBJ2-5; size: .; DNA: TGTGCCAGCTCACCCGACGGATACCAAGAGACCCAGTACTTC; CDR3: CASSPDGYQETQYF
length: 14; V: TRBV4-2; D: .; J: TRBJ1-2; size: .; DNA: TGTGCCAGCAGCCAAAGTACAGCCCCGGGCGGCTACACCTTC; CDR3: CASSQSTAPGGYTF
length: 15; V: TRBV9; D: .; J: TRBJ2-5; size: .; DNA: TGTGCCAGCAGTTTAGGGGGGGGCGGGACGGAGACCCAGTACTTC; CDR3: CASSLGGGGTETQYF
length: 16; V: TRBV4-3; D: .; J: TRBJ2-6; size: .; DNA: TGCGCCAGCAGGGAGGTCTCCACCTCTGGGGCCAACGTCCTGACTTTC; CDR3: CASREVSTSGANVLTF
length: 12; V: TRBV11-2; D: .; J: TRBJ2-5; size: .; DNA: TGTGCCAGCAGCTTAGCCCCCCCGACCCAGTACTTC; CDR3: CASSLAPPTQYF
length: 14; V: TRBV6-6; D: TRBD1; J: TRBJ2-7; size: few; DNA: TGTGCCAGCAGTTCCCCGGACAGGGGAGGCGAGCAGTACTTC; CDR3: CASSSPDRGGEQYF
length: 15; V: TRBV19; D: .; J: TRBJ2-1; size: .; DNA: TGTGCCAGTAGTATAGTGGCGGGACTCTACAATGAGCAGTTCTTC; CDR3: CASSIVAGLYNEQFF
length: 15; V: TRBV5-1; D: .; J: TRBJ2-5; size: .; DNA: TGCGCCAGCAGCTTGGGCACAGGGAGCAAAGAGACCCAGTACTTC; CDR3: CASSLGTGSKETQYF
length: 11; V: TRBV9; D: .; J: TRBJ1-4; size: few; DNA: TGTGCCAGCTCCTCCGGTGAAAAACTGTTTTTT; CDR3: CASSSGEKLFF
length: 15; V: TRBV4-2; D: TRBD1; J: TRBJ1-2; size: .; DNA: TGTGCCAGCAGCCAAGTGCCGGGACAGAACTATGGCTACACCTTC; CDR3: CASSQVPGQNYGYTF
length: 15; V: TRBV5-1; D: .; J: TRBJ1-2; size: .; DNA: TGCGCCAGCAGCCTGTTCGACAGCTTAGACTATGGCTACACCTTC; CDR3: CASSLFDSLDYGYTF
length: 17; V: TRBV19; D: .; J: TRBJ1-1; size: .; DNA: TGTGCCAGTACCCCGATAAGCCGGGACCCCGCGAACACTGAAGCTTTCTTT; CDR3: CASTPISRDPANTEAFF
length: 15; V: TRBV4-3; D: .; J: TRBJ1-5; size: .; DNA: TGCGCCAGCAGCCAGGGTTCAGGGGCGTATCAGCCCCAGCATTTT; CDR3: CASSQGSGAYQPQHF
length: 12; V: TRBV2; D: .; J: TRBJ1-1; size: .; DNA: TGTGCCAGCAGTGAACTGAACACTGAAGCTTTCTTT; CDR3: CASSELNTEAFF
length: 14; V: TRBV5-1; D: TRBD1; J: TRBJ1-1; size: .; DNA: TGCGCCAGCAGCTTTTTTGACAGGGAAGTTGAAGCTTTCTTT; CDR3: CASSFFDREVEAFF
length: 15; V: TRBV10-3; D: .; J: TRBJ1-6; size: few; DNA: TGTGCCATCAGTAGTACCCGGGCCGGGGACTCACCCCTCCACTTT; CDR3: CAISSTRAGDSPLHF
length: 15; V: TRBV27; D: .; J: TRBJ2-5; size: .; DNA: TGTGCCAGCAGTTTACTCCAGGGCCGCCAAGAGACCCAGTACTTC; CDR3: CASSLLQGRQETQYF
length: 16; V: TRBV30; D: .; J: TRBJ2-3; size: .; DNA: TGTGCCTGGAGTTCCCGCTTGGCGGTTAGCACAGATACGCAGTATTTT; CDR3: CAWSSRLAVSTDTQYF
length: 14; V: TRBV6-1; D: .; J: TRBJ2-5; size: .; DNA: TGTGCCAGCTCCCGAGGGTCAGGCGGGGAGACCCAGTACTTC; CDR3: CASSRGSGGETQYF
length: 12; V: TRBV5-6; D: .; J: TRBJ1-5; size: .; DNA: TGTGCCAGCAGCGCGCCCGATCAGCCCCAGCATTTT; CDR3: CASSAPDQPQHF
length: 15; V: TRBV6-6; D: TRBD1; J: TRBJ2-7; size: .; DNA: TGTGCCAGCAGTTCCCATGACAGGGACCCCTACGAGCAGTACTTC; CDR3: CASSSHDRDPYEQYF
length: 15; V: TRBV21-1; D: .; J: TRBJ1-4; size: .; DNA: TGTGCCAGCAGCACCCGACAGGGGCATAATGAAAAACTGTTTTTT; CDR3: CASSTRQGHNEKLFF